This is a list of T cell receptor beta chains from one sample in a study of cytomegalovirus exposure and HLA in healthy donors. TCRdb's copy holds only in-frame clones and misses some; the assay was immunoSEQ multiplex PCR. The data contain some 130,000 clones, 70% to 75% of them singletons. Sequenced material: PBMCs. The receptor set was obtained from a male donor in good health and CMV-seronegative. CDR3s include the opening cysteine and the closing phenylalanine or tryptophan. The order of the fields is J gene, V gene, D gene, clone size, CDR3 protein, CDR3 DNA. A D gene is named only where the DNA matches it firmly. Clone sizes are given selectively: once, few, many, or a class where the clone is expanded.

>TRBJ2-7|TRBV6-1|TRBD2|NA
CASSEIGAGGTYEQYF
TGTGCCAGCAGTGAAATAGGAGCGGGGGGGACCTACGAGCAGTACTTC
>TRBJ1-6|TRBV28|NA|NA
CASTPGGRSNSPLHF
TGTGCCAGCACCCCCGGGGGGCGGAGCAATTCACCCCTCCACTTT
>TRBJ2-5|TRBV7-9|TRBD2|once
CSSSSGTSGGDETQYF
TGTTCCAGCAGCTCCGGGACTAGCGGAGGGGACGAGACCCAGTACTTC
>TRBJ1-6|TRBV30|NA|NA
CAWNPTGLNNSPLHF
TGTGCCTGGAATCCGACAGGATTAAATAATTCACCCCTCCACTTT
>TRBJ2-5|TRBV30|TRBD2|NA
CAWSSETGTSGQETQYF
TGTGCCTGGAGTTCCGAAACCGGGACTAGCGGACAAGAGACCCAGTACTTC
>TRBJ2-7|TRBV5-4|TRBD2|NA
CASSSGASGGYEQYF
TGTGCCAGCAGCTCCGGGGCGAGCGGGGGATACGAGCAGTACTTC
>TRBJ1-1|TRBV5-6|NA|NA
CASSLALAGFLPNTEAFF
TGTGCCAGCAGCTTGGCCTTGGCAGGGTTCTTACCTAACACTGAAGCTTTCTTT
>TRBJ2-3|TRBV7-8|NA|NA
CASSSGQERSDTQYF
TGTGCCAGCAGCTCCGGTCAGGAACGGTCAGATACGCAGTATTTT
>TRBJ1-2|TRBV28|TRBD1|NA
CASSWGQGMVGYTF
TGTGCCAGCAGTTGGGGACAGGGGATGGTTGGCTACACCTTC
>TRBJ2-1|TRBV9|TRBD2|NA
CASSDGGGTYNEQFF
TGTGCCAGCAGCGATGGCGGGGGGACCTACAATGAGCAGTTCTTC
>TRBJ2-7|TRBV6-5|NA|few
CASSYYLDSSYEQYF
TGTGCCAGCAGTTACTACCTAGACAGCTCCTACGAGCAGTACTTC
>TRBJ2-7|TRBV6-6|NA|NA
CASSLLRNEQYF
TGTGCCAGCAGCCTACTGAGGAACGAGCAGTACTTC
>TRBJ2-3|TRBV6-6|NA|NA
CASSLLQNRGGDTQYF
TGTGCCAGCAGTTTACTCCAAAATCGGGGTGGGGATACGCAGTATTTT
>TRBJ1-5|TRBV27|TRBD1|NA
CASSHSLGRDRSGGSNQPQHF
TGTGCCAGCAGTCACTCTTTAGGACGGGACAGGAGTGGGGGAAGCAATCAGCCCCAGCATTTT
>TRBJ2-7|TRBV4-2|TRBD2|NA
CASSPFLAGGEQYF
TGTGCCAGCAGCCCATTCTTAGCGGGAGGCGAGCAGTACTTC
>TRBJ2-6|TRBV28|TRBD2|NA
CASSFGQGGTGANVLTF
TGTGCCAGCAGTTTCGGCCAGGGAGGGACTGGGGCCAACGTCCTGACTTTC
>TRBJ2-7|TRBV5-1|NA|few
CASSLETVMSSYEQYF
TGCGCCAGCAGCTTGGAGACAGTGATGAGCTCCTACGAGCAGTACTTC
>TRBJ2-7|TRBV5-5|TRBD1|NA
CASSLAGQGRSHEQYF
TGTGCCAGCAGCTTGGCGGGACAGGGGCGTAGTCACGAGCAGTACTTC
>TRBJ1-2|TRBV7-2|TRBD1|few
CASSYTGGTHNGYTF
TGTGCCAGCAGTTACACAGGGGGGACCCATAATGGCTACACCTTC
>TRBJ2-1|TRBV19|TRBD2|NA
CASRRLAGGDNEQFF
TGTGCCAGTAGGAGACTAGCGGGGGGGGACAATGAGCAGTTCTTC
>TRBJ2-3|TRBV28|NA|NA
CASSPSRGRMPDTQYF
TGTGCCAGCAGTCCCTCTCGGGGTAGAATGCCAGATACGCAGTATTTT
>TRBJ2-1|TRBV7-9|TRBD2|NA
CASSRGLAGNEQFF
TGTGCCAGCAGCCGTGGACTAGCGGGGAATGAGCAGTTCTTC
>TRBJ2-5|TRBV11-2|NA|NA
CASTRWGEETQYF
TGTGCCAGCACTAGGTGGGGGGAAGAGACCCAGTACTTC
>TRBJ2-1|TRBV28|NA|few
CASSFIPYNEQFF
TGTGCCAGCAGTTTTATTCCTTACAATGAGCAGTTCTTC
>TRBJ2-5|TRBV28|NA|NA
CASSLNRDDQETQYF
TGTGCCAGCAGTTTAAACAGGGATGACCAAGAGACCCAGTACTTC
>TRBJ1-6|TRBV7-2|NA|few
CASSLGGDSSPLHF
TGTGCCAGCAGCTTAGGGGGAGATAGTTCACCCCTCCACTTT
>TRBJ2-7|TRBV6-6|NA|once
CASGGGAYEQYF
TGTGCCAGCGGAGGAGGGGCCTACGAGCAGTACTTC
>TRBJ2-5|TRBV23-1|TRBD2|few
CASSQSKEREGRETQYF
TGCGCCAGCAGTCAATCGAAAGAGCGGGAGGGCCGGGAGACCCAGTACTTC
>TRBJ1-1|TRBV9|NA|NA
CASSAEPGERMNTEAFF
TGTGCCAGCAGCGCCGAGCCTGGGGAGCGAATGAACACTGAAGCTTTCTTT
>TRBJ1-1|TRBV5-6|NA|NA
CASSMDTYTEAFF
TGTGCCAGCAGCATGGACACCTACACTGAAGCTTTCTTT
>TRBJ2-1|TRBV4-1|NA|few
CASSQDRNEQFF
TGCGCCAGCAGCCAAGATCGGAATGAGCAGTTCTTC
>TRBJ2-3|TRBV4-3|TRBD2|NA
CASSQETGGLVTDTQYF
TGCGCCAGCAGCCAAGAAACGGGGGGGCTTGTCACAGATACGCAGTATTTT
>TRBJ1-5|TRBV28|NA|NA
CASTSRHRAGQPQHF
TGTGCCAGCACCTCGCGGCACAGGGCTGGTCAGCCCCAGCATTTT
>TRBJ1-1|TRBV7-8|NA|NA
CASSPTEGEETEAFF
TGTGCCAGCAGCCCCACCGAGGGGGAAGAGACTGAAGCTTTCTTT
>TRBJ2-7|TRBV7-2|TRBD1|once
CASSSWTGRNEQYF
TGTGCCAGCAGCTCCTGGACAGGGAGGAACGAGCAGTACTTC
>TRBJ1-2|TRBV2|NA|NA
CASTGQSYGYTF
TGTGCCAGTACGGGACAAAGCTATGGCTACACCTTC
>TRBJ2-3|TRBV7-2|NA|NA
CASSPRTDTQYF
TGTGCCAGCAGCCCTCGGACAGATACGCAGTATTTT
>TRBJ2-1|TRBV28|TRBD2|NA
CASSRWLAGGKTYNEQFF
TGTGCCAGCAGTAGGTGGCTAGCGGGAGGGAAAACCTACAATGAGCAGTTCTTC
>TRBJ2-7|TRBV21-1|NA|NA
CATESGPAYEQYF
TGTGCCACAGAAAGCGGGCCTGCCTACGAGCAGTACTTC
>TRBJ2-7|TRBV19|TRBD2|few
CASSIPGGASYEQYF
TGTGCCAGTAGTATACCGGGAGGGGCCTCCTACGAGCAGTACTTC
>TRBJ2-7|TRBV11-2|TRBD2|NA
CANHTSGTYEQYF
TGTGCCAACCACACTAGCGGGACCTACGAGCAGTACTTC
>TRBJ2-7|TRBV13|NA|NA
CASSLEGYEQYF
TGTGCCAGCAGCTTGGAGGGGTACGAGCAGTACTTC
>TRBJ2-1|TRBV9|TRBD2|NA
CASSVATSGDRGHNEQFF
TGTGCCAGCAGCGTAGCGACTAGCGGGGATCGCGGGCACAATGAGCAGTTCTTC
>TRBJ1-2|TRBV7-9|NA|NA
CASSTSGGAGNYGYTF
TGTGCCAGCAGCACCTCCGGGGGGGCGGGGAACTATGGCTACACCTTC
>TRBJ1-3|TRBV11-2|TRBD1|NA
CASSRDSVGNTIYF
TGTGCCAGCAGCCGGGACAGCGTTGGAAACACCATATATTTT
>TRBJ2-7|TRBV6-4|TRBD2|NA
CASSEGVAGVSSYEQYF
TGTGCCAGCAGTGAGGGGGTAGCGGGAGTGTCCTCCTACGAGCAGTACTTC
>TRBJ2-1|TRBV5-6|TRBD1|NA
CASRPPRDRYNEQFF
TGTGCCAGCAGGCCCCCCCGGGACAGATACAATGAGCAATTCTTC
>TRBJ2-6|TRBV9|TRBD2|once
CASSVGGGFRGANVLTF
TGTGCCAGCAGCGTAGGGGGAGGGTTTAGAGGGGCCAACGTCCTGACTTTC
>TRBJ2-7|TRBV5-1|NA|NA
CASSLDSTTRLYEQYF
TGCGCCAGCAGCTTGGACAGCACGACCCGTCTATACGAGCAGTACTTC
>TRBJ1-3|TRBV7-3|NA|NA
CASSLGPQTGFENTIYF
TGTGCCAGCAGCTTGGGACCCCAGACAGGTTTCGAAAACACCATATATTTT
>TRBJ1-2|TRBV5-4|NA|NA
CASSFRGLGQGYTF
TGTGCCAGCAGCTTCCGGGGACTTGGACAAGGCTACACCTTC
>TRBJ2-7|TRBV9|TRBD2|NA
CASSIEEGLAGGGTYEQYF
TGTGCCAGCAGCATCGAGGAGGGACTAGCGGGGGGAGGGACCTACGAGCAGTACTTC
>TRBJ2-7|TRBV13|TRBD2|few
CASSLGLAGGRSYEQYF
TGTGCCAGCAGCTTAGGACTAGCGGGAGGGCGCTCCTACGAGCAGTACTTC
>TRBJ2-7|TRBV10-3|NA|NA
CASGSDLRAYEQYF
TGTGCCAGCGGATCAGATCTCAGGGCCTACGAGCAGTACTTC
>TRBJ1-1|TRBV5-3|NA|once
CARSLAETPNTEAFF
TGTGCCAGAAGCTTGGCCGAGACACCAAACACTGAAGCTTTCTTT
>TRBJ2-7|TRBV19|TRBD2|once
CASSFLAGPWGEQYF
TGTGCCAGTAGTTTTCTAGCGGGCCCTTGGGGTGAGCAGTACTTC